This T cell receptor (beta chain) was captured by sequencing in a study of cytomegalovirus exposure and HLA in healthy donors. CDR1 is LNHDA and CDR2 is SQIVND in the germline V gene (reference sequence). The CDR3 is 16 amino acids. The ends lost 2 bases at V and 6 bases at J; junction bases unmatched: 9. Both 60 Vbeta primers and 13 Jbeta primers went into the PCR. The method was immunoSEQ multiplex PCR; TCRdb's version includes in-frame clones alone and lacks a portion of them. The data show roughly 190,000 clones, with 77% seen just once and 2% to 2.5% held by the top ten. This clone was seen only once. Its antigen is undetermined. Overall study findings and caveats: The authors judged a highly shared variant cluster likely a sequencing artifact. CMV serostatus was the only immune exposure information that was available. Testing in vitro showed a few CMV-associated chains specific for CMV antigens.

The TCR originated in a woman younger than 45 in good health and CMV-seropositive. Sequencing used PBMCs. The chain carries TRBV19 and TRBJ2-3; 9 bases match TRBD1. For the CDR3, the DNA is TGTGCCAGTAGTATAAGTTTGGGGACAGGGTTGGATACGCAGTATTTT. Residues: CASSISLGTGLDTQYF.